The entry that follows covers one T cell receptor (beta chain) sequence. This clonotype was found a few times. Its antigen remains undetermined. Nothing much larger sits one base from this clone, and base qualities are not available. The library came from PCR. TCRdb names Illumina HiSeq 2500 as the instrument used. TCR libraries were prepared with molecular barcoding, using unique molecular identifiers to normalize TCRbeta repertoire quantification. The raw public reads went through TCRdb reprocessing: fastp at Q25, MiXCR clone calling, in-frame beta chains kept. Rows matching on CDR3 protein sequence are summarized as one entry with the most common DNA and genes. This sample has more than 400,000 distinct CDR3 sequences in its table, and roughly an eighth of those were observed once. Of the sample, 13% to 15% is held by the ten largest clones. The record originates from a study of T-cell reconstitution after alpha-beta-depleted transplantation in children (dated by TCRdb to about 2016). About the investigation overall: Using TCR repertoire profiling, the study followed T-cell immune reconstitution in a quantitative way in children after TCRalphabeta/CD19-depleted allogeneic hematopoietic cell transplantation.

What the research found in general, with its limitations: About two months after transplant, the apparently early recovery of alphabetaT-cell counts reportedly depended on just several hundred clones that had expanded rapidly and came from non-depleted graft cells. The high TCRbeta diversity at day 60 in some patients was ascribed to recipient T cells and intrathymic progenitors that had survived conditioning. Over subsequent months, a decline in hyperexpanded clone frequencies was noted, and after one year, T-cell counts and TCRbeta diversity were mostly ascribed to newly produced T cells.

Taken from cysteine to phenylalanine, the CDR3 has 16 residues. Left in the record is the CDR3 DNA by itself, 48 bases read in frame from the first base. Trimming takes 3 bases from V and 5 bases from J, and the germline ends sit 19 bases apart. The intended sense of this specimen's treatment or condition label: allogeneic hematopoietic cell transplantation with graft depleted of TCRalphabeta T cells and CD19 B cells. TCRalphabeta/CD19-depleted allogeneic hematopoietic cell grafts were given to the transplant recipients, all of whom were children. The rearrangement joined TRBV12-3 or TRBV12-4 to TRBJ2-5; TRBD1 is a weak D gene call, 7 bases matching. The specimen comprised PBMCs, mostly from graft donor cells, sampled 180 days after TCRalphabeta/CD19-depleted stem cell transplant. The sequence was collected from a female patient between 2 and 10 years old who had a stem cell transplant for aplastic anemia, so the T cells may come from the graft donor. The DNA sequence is TGTGCCAGCAGTTTGAGGCCGGCAGGGGGGCGGGAGACCCAGTACTTC. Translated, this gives CASSLRPAGGRETQYF.